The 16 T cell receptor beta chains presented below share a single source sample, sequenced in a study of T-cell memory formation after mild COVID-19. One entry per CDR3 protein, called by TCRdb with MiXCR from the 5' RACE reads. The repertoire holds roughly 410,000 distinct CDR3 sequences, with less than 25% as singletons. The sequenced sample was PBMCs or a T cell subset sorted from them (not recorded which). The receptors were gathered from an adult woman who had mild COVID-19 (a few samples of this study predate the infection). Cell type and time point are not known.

In nucleotides, the CDR3 is TGCAGCGTCCGGACTTCTTCGAACTATGGCTACACCTTC. It codes for CSVRTSSNYGYTF. This chain links TRBV29-1 with TRBJ1-2; D gene unclear. The CDR3 extends over 13 amino acids. The V end lost 6 bases, the J end lost 2 bases, and 13 bases lay between the germline ends. In germline, CDR1 is SQVTM, CDR2 ANQGSEA. The variable domain in full, completed from reference TRBV29-1 and TRBJ1-2, reads SAVISQKPSRDICQRGTSLTIQCQVDSQVTMMFWYRQQPGQSLTLIATANQGSEATYESGFVIDKFPISRPNLTFSTLTVSNMSPEDSSIYLCSVRTSSNYGYTFGSGTRLTVV.

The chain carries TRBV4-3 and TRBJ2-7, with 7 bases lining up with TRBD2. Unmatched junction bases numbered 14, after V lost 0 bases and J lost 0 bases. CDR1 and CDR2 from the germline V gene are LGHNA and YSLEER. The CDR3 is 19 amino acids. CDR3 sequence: CASSQDLSRLAVSSYEQYF. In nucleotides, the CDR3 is TGCGCCAGCAGCCAAGATCTGTCCCGGCTAGCGGTAAGCTCCTACGAGCAGTACTTC.

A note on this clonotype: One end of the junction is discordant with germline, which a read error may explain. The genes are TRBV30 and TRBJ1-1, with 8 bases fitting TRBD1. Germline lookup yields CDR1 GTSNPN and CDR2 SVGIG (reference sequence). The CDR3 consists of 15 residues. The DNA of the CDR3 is TGTGCCTGGAGATCAATGGACAGGGAGAACGCTGAAGCTTTCTTT. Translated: CAWRSMDRENAEAFF.

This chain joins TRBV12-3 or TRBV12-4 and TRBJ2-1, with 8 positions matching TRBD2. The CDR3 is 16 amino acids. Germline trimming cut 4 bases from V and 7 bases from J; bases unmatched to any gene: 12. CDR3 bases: TGTGCCAGCAGTTCCTCGGGGGGGGCCAGAAGGAATGAGCAGTTCTTC. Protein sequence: CASSSSGGARRNEQFF.

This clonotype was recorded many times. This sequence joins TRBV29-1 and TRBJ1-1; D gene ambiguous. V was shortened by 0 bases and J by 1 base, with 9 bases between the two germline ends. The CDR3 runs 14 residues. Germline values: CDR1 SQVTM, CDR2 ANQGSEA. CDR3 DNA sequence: TGCAGCGTTGAAGATCAGGCGTCGAACACTGAAGCTTTCTTT. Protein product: CSVEDQASNTEAFF.

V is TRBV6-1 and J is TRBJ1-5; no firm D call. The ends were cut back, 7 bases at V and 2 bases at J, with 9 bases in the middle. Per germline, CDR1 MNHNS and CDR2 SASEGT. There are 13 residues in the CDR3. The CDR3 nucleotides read TGTGCCAGCAATGAGATTGGCAATCAGCCCCAGCATTTT. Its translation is CASNEIGNQPQHF.

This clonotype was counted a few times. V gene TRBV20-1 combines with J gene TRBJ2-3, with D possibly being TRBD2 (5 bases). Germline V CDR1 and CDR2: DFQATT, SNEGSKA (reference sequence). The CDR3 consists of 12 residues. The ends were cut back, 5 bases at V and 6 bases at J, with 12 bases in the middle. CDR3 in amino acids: CSAWTRTDTQYF. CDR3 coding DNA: TGCAGTGCTTGGACTCGAACGGATACGCAGTATTTT.

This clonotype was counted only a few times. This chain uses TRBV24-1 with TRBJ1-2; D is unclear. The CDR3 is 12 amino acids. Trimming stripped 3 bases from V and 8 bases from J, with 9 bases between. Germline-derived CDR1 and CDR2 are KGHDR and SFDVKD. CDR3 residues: CATSDPLRGYTF. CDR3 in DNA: TGTGCCACCAGTGATCCGCTGAGAGGCTACACCTTC.

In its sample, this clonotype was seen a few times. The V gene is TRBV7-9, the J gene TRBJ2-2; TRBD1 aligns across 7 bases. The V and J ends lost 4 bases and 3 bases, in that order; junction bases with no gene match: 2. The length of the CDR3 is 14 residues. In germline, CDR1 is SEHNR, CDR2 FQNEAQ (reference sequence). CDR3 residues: CASSWGQHTGELFF. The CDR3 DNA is TGTGCCAGCAGCTGGGGACAGCACACCGGGGAGCTGTTTTTT.

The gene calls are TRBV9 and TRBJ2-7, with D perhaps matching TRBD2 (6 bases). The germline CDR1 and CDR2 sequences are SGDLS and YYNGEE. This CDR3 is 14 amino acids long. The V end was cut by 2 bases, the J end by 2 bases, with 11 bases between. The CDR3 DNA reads TGTGCCAGCAGCGTCGGTAGCGGCCCCTACGAGCAGTACTTC. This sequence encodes CASSVGSGPYEQYF.

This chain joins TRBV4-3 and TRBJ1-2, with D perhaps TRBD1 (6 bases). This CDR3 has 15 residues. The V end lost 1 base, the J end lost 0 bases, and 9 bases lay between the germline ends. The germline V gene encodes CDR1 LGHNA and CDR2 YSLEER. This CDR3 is CASSQGQATNYGYTF. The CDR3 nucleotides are TGCGCCAGCAGCCAAGGACAGGCTACTAACTATGGCTACACCTTC.

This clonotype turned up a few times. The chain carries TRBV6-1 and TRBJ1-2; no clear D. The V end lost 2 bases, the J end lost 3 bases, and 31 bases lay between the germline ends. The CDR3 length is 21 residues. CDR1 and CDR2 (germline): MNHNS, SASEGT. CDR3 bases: TGTGCCAGCAGTGAATACCCCTTCCTAGGGAACGGGTTGGGTTGGGACTATGGCTACACCTTC. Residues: CASSEYPFLGNGLGWDYGYTF.

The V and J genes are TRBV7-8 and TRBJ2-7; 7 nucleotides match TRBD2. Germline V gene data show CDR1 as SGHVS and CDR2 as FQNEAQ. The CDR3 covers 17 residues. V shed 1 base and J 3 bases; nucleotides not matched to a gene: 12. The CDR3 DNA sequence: TGTGCCAGCAGCTTAGTTCGGATTGATCCGGGGGGCTACGAGCAGTACTTC. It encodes CASSLVRIDPGGYEQYF.

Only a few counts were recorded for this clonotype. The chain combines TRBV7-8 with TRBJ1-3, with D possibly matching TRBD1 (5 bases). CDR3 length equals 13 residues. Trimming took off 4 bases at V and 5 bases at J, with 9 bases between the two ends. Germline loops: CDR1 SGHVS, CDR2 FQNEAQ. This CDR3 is CASSSDSRNTIYF. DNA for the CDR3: TGTGCCAGCAGCTCCGACAGTAGAAACACCATATATTTT.

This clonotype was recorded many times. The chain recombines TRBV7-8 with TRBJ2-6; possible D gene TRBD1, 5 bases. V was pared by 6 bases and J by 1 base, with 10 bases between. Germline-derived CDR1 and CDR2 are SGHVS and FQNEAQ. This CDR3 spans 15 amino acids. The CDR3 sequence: CASSPGSSGANVLTF. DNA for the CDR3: TGTGCCAGCAGTCCAGGGTCTTCTGGGGCCAACGTCCTGACTTTC.

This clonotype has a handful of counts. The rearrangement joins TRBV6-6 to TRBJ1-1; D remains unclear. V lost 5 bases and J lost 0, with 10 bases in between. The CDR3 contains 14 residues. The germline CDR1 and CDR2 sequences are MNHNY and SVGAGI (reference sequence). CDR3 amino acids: CASSPQQMNTEAFF. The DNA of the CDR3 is TGTGCCAGCAGTCCACAGCAAATGAACACTGAAGCTTTCTTT.